The T cell receptor beta chain described here comes from a study of T cell responses to AZD1222 COVID-19 vaccine. The data were produced by immunoSEQ multiplex PCR, yet TCRdb's version contains in-frame clones alone and is incomplete. The data show under 150,000 clones, with about 90% seen just once and roughly 1.6% held by the top ten. The V end lost 1 base, the J end lost 4 bases, and 19 bases lay between the germline ends. Germline CDR1 and CDR2: KGHSH and LQKENI. CDR3 length: 17 amino acids. The receptor comes from an adult who received the AZD1222 COVID-19 vaccine. The V and J genes are TRBV18 and TRBJ1-1; no firm D call. Here the sequenced sample was peripheral blood, taken 28 days after the second AZD1222 dose. CDR3 protein: CASSPQNPPLAGTEAFF. The CDR3 DNA follows: TGTGCCAGCTCACCACAAAATCCCCCCCTTGCGGGCACTGAAGCTTTCTTT.